The 18 T cell receptor beta chains below come from one sample, sequenced in a study of PD-1 blockade in classical Hodgkin lymphoma. The repertoire was sequenced with immunoSEQ multiplex PCR; TCRdb's copy has only in-frame clones and lacks some. Of about 86,000 clones listed, 75% to 90% were seen once; the top ten hold about 10%. All patients experienced relapse after autologous stem cell transplantation, and brentuximab vedotin exposure was variable. The sequencing here drew on peripheral blood mononuclear cells (PBMCs), taken before the second cycle of nivolumab. The source of these receptors is a human donor with classical Hodgkin lymphoma.

The chain links TRBV2 to TRBJ2-2; D gene uncertain. Trimming took 2 bases from V and 0 from J, leaving 7 bases between them. CDR1 is SNHLY, CDR2 FYNNEI, per germline. The CDR3 sequence is 15 residues long. CDR3 sequence reads: CASSERSANTGELFF. The CDR3 DNA sequence: TGTGCCAGCAGTGAAAGGAGTGCGAACACCGGGGAGCTGTTTTTT.

The V call is TRBV7-9, the J call TRBJ2-5, with 10 bases identical to TRBD2. The trim removed 5 bases at V and 5 bases at J, leaving 14 bases unmatched. CDR3 length: 17 amino acids. Germline V gene lookup returns CDR1 SEHNR and CDR2 FQNEAQ (reference sequence). CDR3 sequence reads: CASSPGSLAGAGETQYF. The CDR3 DNA reads as TGTGCCAGCAGCCCTGGGTCTCTAGCGGGGGCCGGGGAGACCCAGTACTTC.

The chain combines TRBV5-1 with TRBJ1-1; no clear D. This CDR3 comprises 13 residues. With 7 bases removed from V and 1 base from J, the gap between germline ends came to 11 bases. Per the germline V gene, CDR1 is SGHRS and CDR2 is YFSETQ. The CDR3 region has the DNA TGCGCCAGCCGAGTCAGAACGAACACTGAAGCTTTCTTT. Translation: CASRVRTNTEAFF. The full variable domain, in which reference TRBV5-1 and TRBJ1-1 provide the parts outside the CDR3, is KAGVTQTPRYLIKTRGQQVTLSCSPISGHRSVSWYQQTPGQGLQFLFEYFSETQRNKGNFPGRFSGRQFSNSRSEMNVSTLELGDSALYLCASRVRTNTEAFFGQGTRLTVV.

This clone was seen just once. The chain joins TRBV19 to TRBJ2-1; unclear D gene. Trimming stripped 2 bases from V and 10 bases from J, with 12 bases between. CDR3 length: 13 residues. CDR1 and CDR2 (germline): LNHDA, SQIVND (reference sequence). CDR3 in DNA: TGTGCCAGTAGTATATCTGAGGTCCGGGAGCAGTTCTTC. Its translation: CASSISEVREQFF.

The gene calls are TRBV11-2 and TRBJ2-1; 11 bases match TRBD2. The CDR3 is made up of 16 amino acids. With 1 base clipped from V and 9 bases from J, the junction kept 8 bases outside the gene matches. From germline, CDR1 is SGHAT and CDR2 FQNNGV. The CDR3, as DNA: TGTGCCAGCAGCTTAGGAGGGCTAGCGGGAGGTTTTGAGCAGTTCTTC. Translated, it gives CASSLGGLAGGFEQFF.

The gene calls are TRBV30 and TRBJ2-7; perhaps TRBD1 as D (5 bases). V shed 1 base and J shed 2 bases, with 12 bases lying between them. Germline V gene lookup returns CDR1 GTSNPN and CDR2 SVGIG (reference sequence). The CDR3 spans 14 residues. The CDR3 DNA reads TGTGCCTGGAGTGAGGCAGGGTTTCCCTACGAGCAGTACTTC. Encoded protein: CAWSEAGFPYEQYF.

DNA for the CDR3: TGTGCCTGGAGTGAAAAAGACTCGACAGTTCGCTACGAGCAGTACTTC. Translation: CAWSEKDSTVRYEQYF. The rearrangement joins TRBV30 to TRBJ2-7; D possibly corresponds to TRBD1 (5 bases). Germline CDR1 GTSNPN, CDR2 SVGIG (reference sequence). Trimming took 1 base from V and 3 from J, leaving 19 bases between them. This CDR3 has 16 residues.

The CDR3 loop reads CASSRSGTLSGNTIYF. The CDR3 DNA follows: TGTGCCAGCAGTCGATCCGGGACACTCTCTGGAAACACCATATATTTT. The V and J genes are TRBV28 and TRBJ1-3, with D tentatively TRBD1 (6 bases). Between the trimmed V and J ends, which lost 5 bases and 0 bases, there was a span of 14 bases. Germline CDR1 reads MDHEN; CDR2 reads SYDVKM. CDR3 length equals 16 residues.

J is TRBJ1-3 and V is TRBV9, with TRBD1 identical over 9 bases. The CDR3 runs to 14 residues. Trimming took 3 bases from V and 8 from J; bases not matched to a gene: 6. The germline V gene has CDR1 SGDLS and CDR2 YYNGEE. In DNA form, the CDR3 reads TGTGCCAGCAGCGGGGGAAGACAGGGGGACACCATATATTTT. Encoded protein: CASSGGRQGDTIYF.

DNA for the CDR3: TGTGCCAGCAGAAATCTCGGAGGGGGAACCTATTCACCCCTCCACTTT. This gives the protein CASRNLGGGTYSPLHF. This chain uses TRBV28 with TRBJ1-6; possibly TRBD1 for D (6 bases). V was trimmed by 6 bases and J by 8 bases, leaving 20 bases between them. CDR3 length: 16 amino acids. Germline CDR1 is MDHEN and CDR2 is SYDVKM.

The rearrangement links TRBV18 to TRBJ2-1; D possibly uses TRBD1 or TRBD2 (5 bases each). CDR1 is KGHSH and CDR2 is LQKENI in the germline V gene. The CDR3 runs to 16 residues. V was shortened by 3 bases and J by 3 bases, with 15 bases between the two germline ends. In nucleotides, the CDR3 is TGTGCCAGCTCACCGCGACAGATAGCGTACTACAATGAGCAGTTCTTC. As protein: CASSPRQIAYYNEQFF.

The rearrangement links TRBV28 to TRBJ2-3; 10 bases map to TRBD2. Germline loops: CDR1 MDHEN, CDR2 SYDVKM. V lost 7 bases, J lost 4 bases, and 8 bases stayed unmatched. The length of the CDR3 is 15 residues. DNA of the CDR3: TGTGCCAGCAAGCTTAGCGGGAGGCCCCCAGATACGCAGTATTTT. Protein sequence: CASKLSGRPPDTQYF.

The chain has TRBV7-3 and TRBJ2-5; 13 nucleotides align to TRBD2. V lost 4 bases to trimming and J lost 5 bases; unmatched junction nucleotides: 4. The germline CDR1 and CDR2 sequences are SGHTA and FQGTGA. The CDR3 has 15 amino acids. DNA for the CDR3: TGTGCCAGCAGCTCGACTAGCGGGAGGTGGGAGACCCAGTACTTC. The encoded protein is CASSSTSGRWETQYF.

The gene calls are TRBV4-1 and TRBJ1-2; D remains unclear. The germline CDR1 and CDR2 sequences are MGHRA and YSYEKL. V lost 0 bases to trimming and J lost 4 bases, with 6 bases between them. This CDR3 comprises 13 residues. CDR3 protein: CASSQDLGYGYTF. The CDR3 DNA reads as TGCGCCAGCAGCCAAGATCTTGGCTATGGCTACACCTTC.

The chain combines TRBV5-1 with TRBJ2-7; D not resolved. The germline CDR1 and CDR2 sequences are SGHRS and YFSETQ. V lost 0 bases to trimming and J lost 5 bases, with 12 bases between them. This CDR3 has 14 residues. For the CDR3, the DNA is TGCGCCAGCAGCTTGGGGTCTGCTTCCGACGAGCAGTACTTC. Residues: CASSLGSASDEQYF.

The gene calls are TRBV5-6 and TRBJ2-2, with D possibly being TRBD2 (6 bases). There are 14 residues in the CDR3. Germline CDR1 SGHDT, CDR2 YYEEEE. V was trimmed by 0 bases and J by 6 bases, leaving 9 bases between them. In nucleotides, the CDR3 is TGTGCCAGCAGCTTGGCACTAGCCCCCGGGGAGCTGTTTTTT. This encodes CASSLALAPGELFF.

The J gene is TRBJ2-7, the V gene TRBV29-1; TRBD1 matches at 7 bases. Trimming at V came to 7 bases and at J to 3 bases, leaving 6 bases not matched to a gene. CDR3 length: 12 amino acids. Germline V lookup: CDR1 SQVTM, CDR2 ANQGSEA. This chain's CDR3 is CSATGQLYEQYF. CDR3 bases: TGCAGCGCAACGGGACAGCTCTACGAGCAGTACTTC.

The V call is TRBV6-5, the J call TRBJ1-1; weak D call: TRBD1 (6 bases). Trimming left V 5 bases short and J 2 bases short, with 12 bases between. There are 14 residues in the CDR3. Germline V gives CDR1 MNHEY, CDR2 SVGAGI. CDR3 DNA sequence: TGTGCCAGCAGTCGTACAGGGTACAACACTGAAGCTTTCTTT. Amino acids: CASSRTGYNTEAFF.